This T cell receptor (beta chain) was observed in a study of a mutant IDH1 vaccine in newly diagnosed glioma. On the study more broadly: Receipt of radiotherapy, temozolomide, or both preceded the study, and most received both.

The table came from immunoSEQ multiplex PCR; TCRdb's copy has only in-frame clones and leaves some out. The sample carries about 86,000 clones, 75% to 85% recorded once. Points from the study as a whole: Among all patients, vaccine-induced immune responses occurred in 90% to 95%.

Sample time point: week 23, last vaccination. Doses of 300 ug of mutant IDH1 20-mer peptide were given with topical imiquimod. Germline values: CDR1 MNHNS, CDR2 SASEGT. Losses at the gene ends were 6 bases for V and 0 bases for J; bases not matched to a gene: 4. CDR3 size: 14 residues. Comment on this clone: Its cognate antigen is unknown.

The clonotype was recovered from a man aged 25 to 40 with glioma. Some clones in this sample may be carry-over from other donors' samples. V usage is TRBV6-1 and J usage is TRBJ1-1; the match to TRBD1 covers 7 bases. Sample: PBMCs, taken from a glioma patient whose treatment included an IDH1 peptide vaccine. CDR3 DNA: TGTGCCAGCAGGCTCGACAGGGTGAACACTGAAGCTTTCTTT. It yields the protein CASRLDRVNTEAFF.